The entry that follows covers one T cell receptor beta chain sequence. The data originate from a study of blood T cell repertoires in COVID-19. This CDR3 contains 13 residues. Germline V gives CDR1 MNHEY, CDR2 SVGAGI. Trimming pared 7 bases from V and 10 bases from J, leaving 14 bases between. Method: immunoSEQ multiplex PCR; TCRdb's copy keeps in-frame clones and lacks some. The table records around 50,000 clones, 82% of them present only once. The TCR originated in a woman aged 60-75 years with acute or convalescent COVID-19. Material for sequencing was peripheral blood. The chain links TRBV6-5 to TRBJ1-6, with D possibly being TRBD1 (6 bases). As DNA, the CDR3 is TGTGCCAGCAACCAGGGACAAGACTCACCCCTCCACTTT. It codes for CASNQGQDSPLHF.